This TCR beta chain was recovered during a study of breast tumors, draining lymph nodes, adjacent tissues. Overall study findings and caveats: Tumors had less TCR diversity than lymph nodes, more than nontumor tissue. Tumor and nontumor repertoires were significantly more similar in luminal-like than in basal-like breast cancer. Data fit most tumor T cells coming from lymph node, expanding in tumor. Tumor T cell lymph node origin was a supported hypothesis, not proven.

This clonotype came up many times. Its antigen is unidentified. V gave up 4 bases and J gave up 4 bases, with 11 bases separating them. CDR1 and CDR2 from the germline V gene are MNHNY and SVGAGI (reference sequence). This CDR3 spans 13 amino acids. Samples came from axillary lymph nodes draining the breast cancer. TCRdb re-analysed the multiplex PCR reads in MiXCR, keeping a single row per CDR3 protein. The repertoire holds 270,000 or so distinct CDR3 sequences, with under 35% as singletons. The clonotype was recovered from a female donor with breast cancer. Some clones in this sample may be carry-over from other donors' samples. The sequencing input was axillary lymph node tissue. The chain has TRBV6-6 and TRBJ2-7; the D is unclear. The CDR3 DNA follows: TGTGCCAGCAGTTCCCCGACTGGGTACGAGCAGTACTTC. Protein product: CASSSPTGYEQYF.